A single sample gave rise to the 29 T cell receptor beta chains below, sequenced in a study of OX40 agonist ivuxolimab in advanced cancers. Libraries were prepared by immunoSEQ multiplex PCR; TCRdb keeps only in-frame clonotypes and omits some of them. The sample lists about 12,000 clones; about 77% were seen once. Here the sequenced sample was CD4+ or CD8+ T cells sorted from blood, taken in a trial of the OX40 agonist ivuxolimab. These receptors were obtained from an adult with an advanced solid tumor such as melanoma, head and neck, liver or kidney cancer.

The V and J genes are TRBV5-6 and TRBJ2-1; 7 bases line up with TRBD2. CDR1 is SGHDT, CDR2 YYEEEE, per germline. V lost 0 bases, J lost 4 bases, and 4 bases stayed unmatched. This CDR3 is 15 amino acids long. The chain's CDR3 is CASSLGLALYNEQFF. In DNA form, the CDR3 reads TGTGCCAGCAGCTTGGGACTAGCTCTATACAATGAGCAGTTCTTC.

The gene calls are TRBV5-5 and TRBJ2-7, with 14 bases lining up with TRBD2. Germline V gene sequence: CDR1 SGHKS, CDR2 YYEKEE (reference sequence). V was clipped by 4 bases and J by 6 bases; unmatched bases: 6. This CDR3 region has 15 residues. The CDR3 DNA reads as TGTGCCAGCAGCCGAGGGACTAGCGGGAGCACCGAGCAGTACTTC. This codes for CASSRGTSGSTEQYF.

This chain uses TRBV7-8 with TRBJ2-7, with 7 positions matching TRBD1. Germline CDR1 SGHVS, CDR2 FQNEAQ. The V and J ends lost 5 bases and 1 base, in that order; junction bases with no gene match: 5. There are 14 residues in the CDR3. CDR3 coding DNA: TGTGCCAGCAGCATCCGACAGGGATCCTACGAGCAGTACTTC. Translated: CASSIRQGSYEQYF.

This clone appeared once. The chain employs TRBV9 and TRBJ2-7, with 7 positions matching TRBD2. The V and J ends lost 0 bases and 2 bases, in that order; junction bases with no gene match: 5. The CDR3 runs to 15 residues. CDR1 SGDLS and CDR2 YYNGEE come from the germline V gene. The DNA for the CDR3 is TGTGCCAGCAGCGTAGGAAGCGGGGTAACCTACGAGCAGTACTTC. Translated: CASSVGSGVTYEQYF.

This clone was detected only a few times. The CDR3 nucleotides read TGTGCCAGCAGCCTGGGGACAGAGAACACTGAAGCTTTCTTT. Translation gives CASSLGTENTEAFF. The chain recombines TRBV2 with TRBJ1-1; 7 bases fit TRBD1. Trimming took 6 bases from V and 1 from J; bases not matched to a gene: 5. This CDR3 spans 14 amino acids. Germline CDR1 reads SNHLY; CDR2 reads FYNNEI.

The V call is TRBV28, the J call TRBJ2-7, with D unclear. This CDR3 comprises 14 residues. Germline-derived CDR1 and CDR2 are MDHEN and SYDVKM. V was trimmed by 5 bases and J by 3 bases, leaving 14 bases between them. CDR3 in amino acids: CASSATWKNYEQYF. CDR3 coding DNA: TGTGCCAGCAGTGCCACATGGAAAAACTACGAGCAGTACTTC.

The CDR3 DNA follows: TGTGCCAGCAGTGTGGGGAGGGACATGAACACTGAAGCTTTCTTT. It is translated as CASSVGRDMNTEAFF. The V and J genes are TRBV2 and TRBJ1-1, with D maybe TRBD1 (6 bases). The V end was cut by 4 bases, the J end by 0 bases, with 12 bases between. Per germline, CDR1 SNHLY and CDR2 FYNNEI. The CDR3 spans 15 residues. Filled out from reference TRBV2 and TRBJ1-1, the complete variable domain reads EPEVTQTPSHQVTQMGQEVILRCVPISNHLYFYWYRQILGQKVEFLVSFYNNEISEKSEIFDDQFSVERPDGSNFTLKIRSTKLEDSAMYFCASSVGRDMNTEAFFGQGTRLTVV.

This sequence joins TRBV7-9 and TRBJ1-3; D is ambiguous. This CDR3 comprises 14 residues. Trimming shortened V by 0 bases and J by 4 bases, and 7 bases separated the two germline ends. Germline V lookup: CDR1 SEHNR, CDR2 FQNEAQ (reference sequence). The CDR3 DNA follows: TGTGCCAGCAGCTTAGCGCAACAGGGAAACACCATATATTTT. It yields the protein CASSLAQQGNTIYF.

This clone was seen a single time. This CDR3 is CASSYSGGVYEQYF. The CDR3 DNA reads as TGTGCCAGCAGTTACAGTGGGGGAGTATACGAGCAGTACTTC. The V and J genes are TRBV6-5 and TRBJ2-7; tentatively, D is TRBD1 or TRBD2 (5 bases each). The CDR3 extends over 14 amino acids. Germline V gene data show CDR1 as MNHEY and CDR2 as SVGAGI. The ends were cut back, 2 bases at V and 4 bases at J, with 12 bases in the middle.

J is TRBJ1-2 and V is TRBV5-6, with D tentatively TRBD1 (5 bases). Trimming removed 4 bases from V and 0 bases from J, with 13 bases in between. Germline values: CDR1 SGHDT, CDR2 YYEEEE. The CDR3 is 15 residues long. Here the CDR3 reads CASSGTGFSNYGYTF. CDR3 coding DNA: TGTGCCAGCAGCGGGACGGGATTTTCTAACTATGGCTACACCTTC.

The CDR3 coding sequence is TGTGCCGCCCGAGGGGGAGATACGCAGTATTTT. Protein product: CAARGGDTQYF. This chain connects TRBV2 to TRBJ2-3; TRBD1 might be the D (6 bases). CDR3 length equals 11 residues. Looked up from germline, CDR1 is SNHLY and CDR2 is FYNNEI. V shed 11 bases and J shed 5 bases, with 11 bases lying between them. Supplemented by reference TRBV2 and TRBJ2-3, the full variable domain reads EPEVTQTPSHQVTQMGQEVILRCVPISNHLYFYWYRQILGQKVEFLVSFYNNEISEKSEIFDDQFSVERPDGSNFTLKIRSTKLEDSAMYFCAARGGDTQYFGPGTRLTVL.

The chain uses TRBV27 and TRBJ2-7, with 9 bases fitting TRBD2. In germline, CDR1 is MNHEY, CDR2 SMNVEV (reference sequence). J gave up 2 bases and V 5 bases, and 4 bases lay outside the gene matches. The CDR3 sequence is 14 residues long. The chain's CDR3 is CASSVTSGPYEQYF. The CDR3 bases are TGTGCCAGCAGTGTAACTAGCGGGCCCTACGAGCAGTACTTC.

This chain's CDR3 is CASSPVTSTTDTQYF. The CDR3, as DNA: TGTGCCAGCTCACCAGTTACTTCTACTACAGATACGCAGTATTTT. V gene TRBV18 combines with J gene TRBJ2-3; no definite D call. V gave up 2 bases and J gave up 3 bases, with 12 bases separating them. Germline V gene sequence: CDR1 KGHSH, CDR2 LQKENI. The CDR3 consists of 15 residues.

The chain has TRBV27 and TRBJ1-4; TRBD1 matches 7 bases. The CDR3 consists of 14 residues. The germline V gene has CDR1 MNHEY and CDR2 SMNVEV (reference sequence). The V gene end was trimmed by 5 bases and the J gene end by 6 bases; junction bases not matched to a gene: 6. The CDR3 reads CASSLDREDEKLFF. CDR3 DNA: TGTGCCAGCAGTCTCGACAGGGAGGATGAAAAACTGTTTTTT.

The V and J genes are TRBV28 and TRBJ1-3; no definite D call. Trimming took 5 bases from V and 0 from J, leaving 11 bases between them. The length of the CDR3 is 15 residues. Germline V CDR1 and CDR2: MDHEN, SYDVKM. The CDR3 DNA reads TGTGCCAGCAGTCCAGACTGGGACTCTGGAAACACCATATATTTT. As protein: CASSPDWDSGNTIYF.

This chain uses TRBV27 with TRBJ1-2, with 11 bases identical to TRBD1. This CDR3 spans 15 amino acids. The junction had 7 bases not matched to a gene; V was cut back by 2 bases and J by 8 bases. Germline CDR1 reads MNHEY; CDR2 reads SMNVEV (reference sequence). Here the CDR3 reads CASSLIGQGAGGYTF. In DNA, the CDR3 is TGTGCCAGCAGTTTAATAGGACAGGGGGCAGGAGGCTACACCTTC.

As DNA, the CDR3 is TGTGCCAGCAGTTACGCGTCGAGAAATGAAAAACTGTTTTTT. Translation gives CASSYASRNEKLFF. V usage is TRBV6-5 and J usage is TRBJ1-4; D is uncertain. CDR1 and CDR2 (germline): MNHEY, SVGAGI. Trimming cost V 2 bases and J 5 bases, with 9 bases left between them. The length of the CDR3 is 14 residues.

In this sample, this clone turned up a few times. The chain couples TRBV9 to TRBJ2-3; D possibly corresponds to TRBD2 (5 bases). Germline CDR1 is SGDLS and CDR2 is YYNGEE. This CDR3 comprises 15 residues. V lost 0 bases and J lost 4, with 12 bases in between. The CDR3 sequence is CASSVGGRGSDTQYF. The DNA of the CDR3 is TGTGCCAGCAGCGTAGGTGGGAGAGGGTCAGATACGCAGTATTTT.

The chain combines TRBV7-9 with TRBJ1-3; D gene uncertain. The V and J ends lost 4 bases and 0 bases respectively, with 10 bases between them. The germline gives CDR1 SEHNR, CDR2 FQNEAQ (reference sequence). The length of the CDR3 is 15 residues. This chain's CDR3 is CASSSPRDSGNTIYF. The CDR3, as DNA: TGTGCCAGCAGCTCCCCACGGGACTCTGGAAACACCATATATTTT.

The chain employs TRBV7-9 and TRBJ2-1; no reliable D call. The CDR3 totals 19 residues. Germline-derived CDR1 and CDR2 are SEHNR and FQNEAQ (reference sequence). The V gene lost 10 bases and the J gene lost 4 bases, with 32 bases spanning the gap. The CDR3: CAIPPSGSTPAPWYNEQFF. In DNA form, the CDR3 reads TGTGCCATTCCCCCTAGTGGGTCCACCCCAGCCCCATGGTACAATGAGCAGTTCTTC.

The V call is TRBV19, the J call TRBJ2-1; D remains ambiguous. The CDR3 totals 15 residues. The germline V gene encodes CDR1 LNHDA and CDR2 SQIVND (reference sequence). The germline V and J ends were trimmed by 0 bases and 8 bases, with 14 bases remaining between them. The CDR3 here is CASSIDLLGADEQFF. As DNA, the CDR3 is TGTGCCAGTAGTATAGATCTATTAGGAGCTGATGAGCAGTTCTTC.

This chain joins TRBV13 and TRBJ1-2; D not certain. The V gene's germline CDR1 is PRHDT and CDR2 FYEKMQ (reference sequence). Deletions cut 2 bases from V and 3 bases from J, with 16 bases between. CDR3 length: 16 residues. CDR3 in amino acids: CASSLTIGTWDYGYTF. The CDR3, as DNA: TGTGCCAGCAGCTTAACCATAGGCACATGGGACTATGGCTACACCTTC.

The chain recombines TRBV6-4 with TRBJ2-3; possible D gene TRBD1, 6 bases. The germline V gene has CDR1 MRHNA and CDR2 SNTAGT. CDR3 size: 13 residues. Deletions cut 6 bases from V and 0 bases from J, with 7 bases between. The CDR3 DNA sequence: TGTGCCAGCAGCGACAGGAGCACAGATACGCAGTATTTT. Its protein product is CASSDRSTDTQYF.

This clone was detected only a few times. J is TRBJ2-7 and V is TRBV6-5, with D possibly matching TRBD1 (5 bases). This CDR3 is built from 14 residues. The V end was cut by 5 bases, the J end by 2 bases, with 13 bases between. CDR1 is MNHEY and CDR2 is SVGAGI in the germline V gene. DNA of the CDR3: TGTGCCAGCAGTCCCCGGTTAGGGGCCTACGAGCAGTACTTC. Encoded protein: CASSPRLGAYEQYF.

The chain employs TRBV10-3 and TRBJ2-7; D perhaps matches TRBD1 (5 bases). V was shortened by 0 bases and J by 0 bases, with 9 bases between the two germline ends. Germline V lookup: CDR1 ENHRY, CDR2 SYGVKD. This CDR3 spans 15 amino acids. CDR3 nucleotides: TGTGCCATCAGTGAGTCTTTACAGGCCTCCTACGAGCAGTACTTC. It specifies CAISESLQASYEQYF.

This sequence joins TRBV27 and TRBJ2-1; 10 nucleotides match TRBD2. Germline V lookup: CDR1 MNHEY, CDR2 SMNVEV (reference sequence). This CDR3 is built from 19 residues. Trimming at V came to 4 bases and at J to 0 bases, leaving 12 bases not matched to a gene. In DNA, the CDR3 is TGTGCCAGCAGTTACATAGCGGGAGGAATGGGGTTCTCCTACAATGAGCAGTTCTTC. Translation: CASSYIAGGMGFSYNEQFF.

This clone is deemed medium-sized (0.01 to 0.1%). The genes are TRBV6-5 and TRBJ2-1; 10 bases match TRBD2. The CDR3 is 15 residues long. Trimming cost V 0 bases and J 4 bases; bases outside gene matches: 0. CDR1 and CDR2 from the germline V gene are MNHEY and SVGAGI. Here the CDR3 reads CASSYSSGRYNEQFF. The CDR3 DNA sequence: TGTGCCAGCAGTTACTCTAGCGGGAGGTACAATGAGCAGTTCTTC.

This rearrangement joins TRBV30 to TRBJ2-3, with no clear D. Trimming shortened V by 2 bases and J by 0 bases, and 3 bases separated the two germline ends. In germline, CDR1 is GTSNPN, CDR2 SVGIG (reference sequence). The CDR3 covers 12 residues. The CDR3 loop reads CAWSYSTDTQYF. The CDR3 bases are TGTGCCTGGAGTTACAGCACAGATACGCAGTATTTT.

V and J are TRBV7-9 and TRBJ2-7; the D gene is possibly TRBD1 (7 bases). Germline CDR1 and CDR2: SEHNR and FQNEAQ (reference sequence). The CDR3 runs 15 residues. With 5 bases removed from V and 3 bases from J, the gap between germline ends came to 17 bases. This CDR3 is CASSPWGQRVYEQYF. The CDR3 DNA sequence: TGTGCCAGCAGCCCTTGGGGACAGCGGGTCTACGAGCAGTACTTC.